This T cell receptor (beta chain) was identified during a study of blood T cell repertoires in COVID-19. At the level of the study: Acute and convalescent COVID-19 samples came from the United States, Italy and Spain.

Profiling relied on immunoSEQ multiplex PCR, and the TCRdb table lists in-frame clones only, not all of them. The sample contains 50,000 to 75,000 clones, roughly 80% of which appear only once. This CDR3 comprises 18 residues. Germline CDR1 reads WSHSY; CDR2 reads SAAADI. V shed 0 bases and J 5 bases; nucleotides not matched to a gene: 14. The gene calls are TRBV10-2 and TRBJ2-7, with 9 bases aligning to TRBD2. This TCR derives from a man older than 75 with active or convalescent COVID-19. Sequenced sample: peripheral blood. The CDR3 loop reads CASSESILEVAGDDEQYF. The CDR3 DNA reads TGCGCCAGCAGTGAGTCGATATTGGAGGTAGCGGGAGATGACGAGCAGTACTTC.